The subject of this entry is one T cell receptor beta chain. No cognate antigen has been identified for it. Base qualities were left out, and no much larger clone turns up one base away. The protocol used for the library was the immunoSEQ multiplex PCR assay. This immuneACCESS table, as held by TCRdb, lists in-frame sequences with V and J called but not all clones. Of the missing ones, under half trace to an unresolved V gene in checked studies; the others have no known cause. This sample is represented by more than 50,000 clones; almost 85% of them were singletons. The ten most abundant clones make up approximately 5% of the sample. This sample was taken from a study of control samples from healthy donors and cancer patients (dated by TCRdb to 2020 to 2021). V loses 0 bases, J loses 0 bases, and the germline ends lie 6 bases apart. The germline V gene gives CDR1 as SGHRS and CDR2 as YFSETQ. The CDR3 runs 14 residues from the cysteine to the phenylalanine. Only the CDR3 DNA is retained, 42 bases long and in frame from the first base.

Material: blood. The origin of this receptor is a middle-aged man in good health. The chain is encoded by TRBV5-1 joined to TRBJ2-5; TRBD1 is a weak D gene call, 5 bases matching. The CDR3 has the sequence CASSLEGDQETQYF. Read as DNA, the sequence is TGCGCCAGCAGCTTGGAAGGGGACCAAGAGACCCAGTACTTC.